This entry concerns a single T cell receptor (beta chain). Germline loops: CDR1 ENHRY, CDR2 SYGVKD. The CDR3 is 14 residues long. V shed 3 bases and J 1 base; nucleotides not matched to a gene: 2. These data come from a study of neoadjuvant anti-PD-1 for oral cavity cancer. Produced via immunoSEQ multiplex PCR; TCRdb's table is partial and in-frame only. The sample records approximately 83,000 clones, less than 85% being singletons. This TCR was sampled from a person between 35 and 79 years old with oral cavity squamous cell carcinoma. Sequencing was performed on PBMCs, taken before nivolumab (anti-PD-1) treatment. The chain is built from TRBV10-3 and TRBJ2-5; 7 nucleotides match TRBD2. The chain's CDR3 is CAISEAGFQETQYF. The CDR3 DNA reads as TGTGCCATCAGTGAAGCGGGGTTCCAAGAGACCCAGTACTTC.